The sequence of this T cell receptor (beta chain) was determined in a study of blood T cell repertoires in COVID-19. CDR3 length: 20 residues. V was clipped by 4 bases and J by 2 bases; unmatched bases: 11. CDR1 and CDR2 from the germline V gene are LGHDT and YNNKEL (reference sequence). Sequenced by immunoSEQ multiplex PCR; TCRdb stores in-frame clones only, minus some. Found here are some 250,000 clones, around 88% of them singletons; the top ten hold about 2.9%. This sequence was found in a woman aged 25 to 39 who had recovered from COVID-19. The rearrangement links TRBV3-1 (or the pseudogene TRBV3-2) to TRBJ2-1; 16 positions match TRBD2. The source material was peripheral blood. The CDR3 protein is CASSLDPGLAGGITYNEQFF. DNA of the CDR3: TGTGCCAGCAGCCTAGACCCGGGACTAGCGGGGGGGATAACCTACAATGAGCAGTTCTTC.